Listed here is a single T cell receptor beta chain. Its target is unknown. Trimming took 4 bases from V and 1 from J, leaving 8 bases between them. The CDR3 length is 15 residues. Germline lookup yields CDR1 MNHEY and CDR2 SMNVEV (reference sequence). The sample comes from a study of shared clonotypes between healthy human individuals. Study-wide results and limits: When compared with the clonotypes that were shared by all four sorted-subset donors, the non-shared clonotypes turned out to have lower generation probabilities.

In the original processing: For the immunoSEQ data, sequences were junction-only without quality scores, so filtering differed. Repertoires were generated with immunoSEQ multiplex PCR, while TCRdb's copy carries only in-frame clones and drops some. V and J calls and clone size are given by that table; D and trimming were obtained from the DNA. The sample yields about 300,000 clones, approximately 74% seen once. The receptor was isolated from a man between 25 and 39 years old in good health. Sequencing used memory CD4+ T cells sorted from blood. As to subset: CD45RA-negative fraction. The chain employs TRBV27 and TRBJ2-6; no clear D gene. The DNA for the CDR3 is TGTGCCAGCAGTTGGCAAGTGTCTGGGGCCAACGTCCTGACTTTC. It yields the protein CASSWQVSGANVLTF.